A single sample gave rise to the 30 T cell receptor beta chains below, sequenced in a study of T-cell memory formation after mild COVID-19. TCRdb reanalysed the 5' RACE reads using MiXCR and keeps one entry per CDR3 protein. In the table there are hundreds of thousands of distinct CDR3 sequences, around a quarter of which are singletons. Material for sequencing was PBMCs or a T cell subset sorted from them (not recorded which). These receptors all stem from an adult woman who had mild COVID-19 (a few samples of this study predate the infection). Cell type and time point are not known.

CDR3 sequence reads: CASSLTGTGGREQYF. The CDR3 DNA sequence: TGCGCCAGCAGCTTGACCGGGACAGGGGGACGCGAGCAGTACTTC. V is TRBV5-1 and J is TRBJ2-7, with 11 bases fitting TRBD1. The junction had 6 bases not matched to a gene; V was cut back by 1 base and J by 6 bases. Germline V gene lookup returns CDR1 SGHRS and CDR2 YFSETQ. The CDR3 loop spans 15 amino acids.

This chain joins TRBV6-6 and TRBJ2-6; 8 positions agree with TRBD2. Germline CDR1 MNHNY, CDR2 SVGAGI (reference sequence). Trimming at V came to 3 bases and at J to 1 base, leaving 5 bases not matched to a gene. The CDR3 runs to 17 residues. In DNA, the CDR3 is TGTGCCAGCAGTTATGGAGCGGGAGATTCTGGGGCCAACGTCCTGACTTTC. Protein product: CASSYGAGDSGANVLTF.

The chain employs TRBV11-2 and TRBJ2-7, with 7 bases matching TRBD1. CDR1 is SGHAT, CDR2 FQNNGV, per germline. J gave up 4 bases and V 4 bases, and 7 bases lay outside the gene matches. CDR3 length: 14 amino acids. Here the CDR3 reads CASSSRQGLYEQYF. CDR3 DNA sequence: TGTGCCAGCAGCTCACGACAGGGTCTGTACGAGCAGTACTTC. Full variable domain (missing parts from reference TRBV11-2 and TRBJ2-7): EAGVAQSPRYKIIEKRQSVAFWCNPISGHATLYWYQQILGQGPKLLIQFQNNGVVDDSQLPKDRFSAERLKGVDSTLKIQPAKLEDSAVYLCASSSRQGLYEQYFGPGTRLTVT.

As regards this clonotype: At one end, the junction sequence differs from germline, possibly due to a read error. The chain combines TRBV5-1 with TRBJ2-1, with 7 nucleotides matching TRBD1. The CDR3 runs to 16 residues. In germline, CDR1 is SGHRS, CDR2 YFSETQ. This CDR3 reads CASSLMGQPTYNEHFF. CDR3 sequence (DNA): TGCGCCAGCAGCTTGATGGGACAGCCTACCTACAATGAGCATTTCTTC. The whole variable domain, remainder taken from reference TRBV5-1 and TRBJ2-1, is KAGVTQTPRYLIKTRGQQVTLSCSPISGHRSVSWYQQTPGQGLQFLFEYFSETQRNKGNFPGRFSGRQFSNSRSEMNVSTLELGDSALYLCASSLMGQPTYNEHFFGPGTRLTVL.

V is TRBV29-1 and J is TRBJ1-1, with TRBD1 as a possible D gene (5 bases). Germline V gene lookup returns CDR1 SQVTM and CDR2 ANQGSEA. CDR3 length equals 14 residues. The ends were cut back, 4 bases at V and 2 bases at J, with 14 bases in the middle. CDR3 region: CSVGDRQFNTEAFF. The DNA for the CDR3 is TGCAGCGTTGGCGACCGACAGTTTAACACTGAAGCTTTCTTT.

This clonotype appeared a few times. The V and J genes are TRBV4-3 and TRBJ1-6; D not resolved. This CDR3 has 15 residues. V lost 4 bases, J lost 7 bases, and 14 bases lay in between. The germline CDR1 and CDR2 sequences are LGHNA and YSLEER. The CDR3 nucleotides read TGCGCCAGCAGCCTCTCAAATCCCCCCAATTCACCCCTCCACTTT. It specifies CASSLSNPPNSPLHF.

V and J are TRBV20-1 and TRBJ2-1; TRBD2 aligns across 11 bases. Germline V lookup: CDR1 DFQATT, CDR2 SNEGSKA (reference sequence). CDR3 length: 16 amino acids. V trimming: 3 bases; J trimming: 3 bases; junction bases outside the gene matches: 7. CDR3 sequence (DNA): TGCAGTGCTAGCCCAAGCGGACTAGCGGGCTACAATGAGCAGTTCTTC. Translated: CSASPSGLAGYNEQFF.

This clonotype was counted ten times or more. The V call is TRBV23-1, the J call TRBJ2-1, with 12 nucleotides matching TRBD1. TRBV23-1 is noted as an ORF with a role that remains uncertain. The CDR3 is 17 residues long. After removal of 8 bases from V and 3 bases from J, the junction contained 11 bases not matched to a gene. The CDR3 DNA sequence: TGCGCCAGCTGCCGGGACAGGGGGCGCGGGAGCTACAATGAGCAGTTCTTC. Translation: CASCRDRGRGSYNEQFF.

The table lists this clonotype with a few counts. The chain links TRBV5-5 to TRBJ1-1; D remains unclear. The CDR3 is 15 residues long. Trimming took 3 bases from V and 0 from J, leaving 12 bases between them. CDR1 is SGHKS and CDR2 is YYEKEE in the germline V gene (reference sequence). The CDR3 loop is CASSSSISLNTEAFF. The CDR3 coding sequence is TGTGCCAGCAGCTCGAGCATTAGTTTGAACACTGAAGCTTTCTTT.

The sample holds a few counts of this clonotype. The chain recombines TRBV12-3 or TRBV12-4 with TRBJ2-6; D uncertain. The CDR3 length is 14 residues. Trimming cost V 7 bases and J 2 bases, with 9 bases left between them. CDR3 region: CASTSNPGANVLTF. CDR3 DNA: TGTGCCAGCACTAGTAACCCTGGGGCCAACGTCCTGACTTTC.

The sample holds many counts of this clonotype. The DNA for the CDR3 is TGTGCCAGCAGCGGTGAGGGCCTCGCAGATACGCAGTATTTT. Amino acids: CASSGEGLADTQYF. The chain combines TRBV7-8 with TRBJ2-3, with D possibly being TRBD2 (5 bases). The V gene lost 5 bases and the J gene lost 4 bases, with 13 bases spanning the gap. From germline, CDR1 is SGHVS and CDR2 FQNEAQ. The CDR3 is 14 residues long.

The chain recombines TRBV7-9 with TRBJ2-1, with 8 bases identical to TRBD2. The J segment lost 8 bases and the V segment lost 5 bases, leaving 8 bases of the junction unmatched. The V gene's germline CDR1 is SEHNR and CDR2 FQNEAQ (reference sequence). This CDR3 contains 14 residues. In DNA, the CDR3 is TGTGCCAGCAGCGATAGCGGGATCGGCGATGAGCAGTTCTTC. Translating it yields CASSDSGIGDEQFF.

In this sample, this clonotype turned up a few times. V and J are TRBV7-3 and TRBJ1-1; perhaps TRBD1 as D (6 bases). V lost 4 bases to trimming and J lost 6 bases, with 12 bases between them. From germline, CDR1 is SGHTA and CDR2 FQGTGA. The CDR3 contains 13 residues. CDR3 amino acids: CASSSKTGSEAFF. The CDR3 nucleotides read TGTGCCAGCAGCTCGAAAACAGGGTCTGAAGCTTTCTTT.

A few counts support this clonotype. The V and J genes are TRBV7-2 and TRBJ2-7; 10 nucleotides agree with TRBD2. This CDR3 is 15 amino acids long. Germline-derived CDR1 and CDR2 are SGHTA and FQGNSA. With 7 bases clipped from V and 9 bases from J, the junction kept 15 bases outside the gene matches. CDR3 protein: CASTASGSMIVRQYF. Written as DNA, the CDR3 is TGTGCCAGCACCGCTAGCGGGAGCATGATAGTCCGGCAGTACTTC.

J is TRBJ1-2 and V is TRBV11-2, with D perhaps TRBD1 (6 bases). V was pared by 4 bases and J by 4 bases, with 13 bases between. The CDR3 runs 14 residues. Germline assignment: CDR1 SGHAT and CDR2 FQNNGV. Here the CDR3 reads CASSSRGSRYGYTF. The CDR3 coding sequence is TGTGCCAGCAGCTCAAGGGGGTCACGCTATGGCTACACCTTC.

The chain is built from TRBV2 and TRBJ2-7; TRBD1 or TRBD2 may be the D gene (6 bases each). Germline CDR1 SNHLY, CDR2 FYNNEI. V was pared by 6 bases and J by 6 bases, with 15 bases between. This CDR3 has 13 residues. For the CDR3, the DNA is TGTGCCAGCAGCAAGGGCCGGGGGCTCGAGCAGTACTTC. This gives the protein CASSKGRGLEQYF.

This clonotype was seen a few times. The V call is TRBV3-1, the J call TRBJ1-2; D remains ambiguous. The CDR3 has 14 amino acids. Deletions cut 2 bases from V and 3 bases from J, with 10 bases between. Germline V gives CDR1 LGHDT, CDR2 YNNKEL (reference sequence). The CDR3 sequence: CASSQSGDYYGYTF. The CDR3 region has the DNA TGTGCCAGCAGCCAATCCGGGGATTACTATGGCTACACCTTC.

The chain employs TRBV20-1 and TRBJ2-2, with 8 bases identical to TRBD2. V shed 3 bases and J 0 bases; nucleotides not matched to a gene: 3. The CDR3 covers 15 residues. The germline CDR1 and CDR2 sequences are DFQATT and SNEGSKA (reference sequence). CDR3 sequence reads: CSARVAGTNTGELFF. CDR3 DNA sequence: TGCAGTGCTAGGGTAGCGGGAACGAACACCGGGGAGCTGTTTTTT.

The V and J genes are TRBV20-1 and TRBJ2-7, with 13 bases fitting TRBD2. V shed 4 bases and J 2 bases; nucleotides not matched to a gene: 8. Germline values: CDR1 DFQATT, CDR2 SNEGSKA (reference sequence). This CDR3 has 16 amino acids. The CDR3 loop reads CSAKTATSGRPYEQYF. In DNA form, the CDR3 reads TGCAGTGCTAAGACCGCGACTAGCGGGAGGCCCTACGAGCAGTACTTC.

This clonotype was seen more than once but under ten times. CDR3 DNA: TGTGCCAGCAGGACGGGAGGAGAGGGGAACACTGAAGCTTTCTTT. Protein: CASRTGGEGNTEAFF. The V and J genes are TRBV6-2 or TRBV6-3 and TRBJ1-1; D uncertain. This CDR3 has 15 residues. Germline loops: CDR1 MNHEY, CDR2 SVGEGT. Trimming stripped 6 bases from V and 1 base from J, with 15 bases between.

A few counts support this clonotype. The chain is built from TRBV5-4 and TRBJ2-2; D ambiguous. The CDR3 has 17 amino acids. V lost 0 bases, J lost 6 bases, and 18 bases lay in between. Looked up from germline, CDR1 is SGHNT and CDR2 is YYREEE (reference sequence). CDR3 coding DNA: TGTGCCAGCAGCTTGGCGGTGGCCCCTGGAAAGGCCGGGGAGCTGTTTTTT. It specifies CASSLAVAPGKAGELFF. Combining the CDR3 with reference TRBV5-4 and TRBJ2-2 gives the whole variable domain ETGVTQSPTHLIKTRGQQVTLRCSSQSGHNTVSWYQQALGQGPQFIFQYYREEENGRGNFPPRFSGLQFPNYSSELNVNALELDDSALYLCASSLAVAPGKAGELFFGEGSRLTVL.

The rearrangement links TRBV20-1 to TRBJ1-1; possibly TRBD1 for D (6 bases). The V gene lost 0 bases and the J gene lost 0 bases, with 14 bases spanning the gap. The germline V gene encodes CDR1 DFQATT and CDR2 SNEGSKA (reference sequence). The length of the CDR3 is 16 residues. Here the CDR3 DNA reads TGCAGTGCTAGAGATCAGGGAAGGGGGGTGAACACTGAAGCTTTCTTT. It specifies CSARDQGRGVNTEAFF.

J is TRBJ2-5 and V is TRBV7-2; 12 bases align to TRBD2. This CDR3 has 17 residues. The germline V gene encodes CDR1 SGHTA and CDR2 FQGNSA. Trimming took 0 bases from V and 2 from J; bases not matched to a gene: 4. The CDR3: CASSLAGLAGLQETQYF. Here the CDR3 DNA reads TGTGCCAGCAGCTTAGCTGGACTAGCGGGACTACAAGAGACCCAGTACTTC.

This clonotype was counted a few times. The chain recombines TRBV7-9 with TRBJ2-3; D perhaps matches TRBD2 (6 bases). The ends were cut back, 5 bases at V and 4 bases at J, with 22 bases in the middle. The CDR3 extends over 17 amino acids. Germline values: CDR1 SEHNR, CDR2 FQNEAQ (reference sequence). The CDR3 loop is CASSPRGTGALADTQYF. CDR3 in DNA: TGTGCCAGCAGCCCACGGGGGACGGGAGCCCTAGCAGATACGCAGTATTTT. The full variable domain, its missing parts supplied by reference TRBV7-9 and TRBJ2-3, is DTGVSQNPRHKITKRGQNVTFRCDPISEHNRLYWYRQTLGQGPEFLTYFQNEAQLEKSRLLSDRFSAERPKGSFSTLEIQRTEQGDSAMYLCASSPRGTGALADTQYFGPGTRLTVL.

This clonotype was observed a few times. J is TRBJ1-5 and V is TRBV24-1; maybe TRBD1 (6 bases). Between the trimmed V and J ends, which lost 4 bases and 1 base, there was a span of 13 bases. The CDR3 loop spans 16 amino acids. CDR1 is KGHDR and CDR2 is SFDVKD in the germline V gene. The CDR3 region has the DNA TGTGCCACCAGTGACCACAGGGAAGGAAGCAATCAGCCCCAGCATTTT. Amino acids: CATSDHREGSNQPQHF.

There are a few counts of this clonotype. The chain carries TRBV14 and TRBJ2-3; D perhaps matches TRBD2 (6 bases). Germline CDR1 SGHDN, CDR2 FVKESK. The V end was cut by 2 bases, the J end by 4 bases, with 16 bases between. The CDR3 loop spans 16 amino acids. The CDR3 DNA sequence: TGTGCCAGCAGCCAAAACTTCGCTCGCGGGGCAGATACGCAGTATTTT. This translates into CASSQNFARGADTQYF.

In DNA, the CDR3 is TGTGCCAGCAGCTGGTCCGGGACAACCCAAGAGACCCAGTACTTC. Its translation is CASSWSGTTQETQYF. This chain links TRBV7-7 with TRBJ2-5, with a weak D call TRBD1 (6 bases). In germline, CDR1 is SSHAT, CDR2 FNYEAQ (reference sequence). Trimming took 4 bases from V and 1 from J, leaving 13 bases between them. The length of the CDR3 is 15 residues.

The chain links TRBV7-9 to TRBJ2-2; maybe TRBD2 (7 bases). Germline CDR1 is SEHNR and CDR2 is FQNEAQ (reference sequence). V lost 3 bases, J lost 6 bases, and 14 bases lay in between. This CDR3 contains 15 residues. The CDR3 sequence: CASSFAGARAGELFF. The CDR3, as DNA: TGTGCCAGCAGCTTCGCGGGGGCAAGGGCCGGGGAGCTGTTTTTT.

The V gene is TRBV4-1, the J gene TRBJ1-5; D is perhaps TRBD1 (6 bases). Germline CDR1 reads MGHRA; CDR2 reads YSYEKL. The CDR3 is 15 amino acids. V lost 5 bases to trimming and J lost 6 bases, with 17 bases between them. As DNA, the CDR3 is TGCGCCAGCAGCTACGGACCTGGGGGGGCTCAGCCCCAGCATTTT. It specifies CASSYGPGGAQPQHF.

This clonotype was observed a handful of times. This chain connects TRBV6-1 to TRBJ2-7, with D hard to call. The CDR3 covers 15 residues. Germline CDR1 reads MNHNS; CDR2 reads SASEGT. V was shortened by 1 base and J by 4 bases, with 14 bases between the two germline ends. For the CDR3, the DNA is TGTGCCAGCAGTGAAGTTTTGGGGTCCGCATACGAGCAGTACTTC. Encoded protein: CASSEVLGSAYEQYF.